What follows are 19 T cell receptor beta chains derived from one specimen sequenced in a study of CD8 T cells in Susac syndrome. cDNA came from roughly 0.5 to 1 ug RNA primed by random hexamers. In TCRdb, the immunoSEQ multiplex PCR reads were re-called with MiXCR into one record per CDR3 protein. The sample contains roughly 150,000 distinct CDR3 sequences, around 95% of which appear only once. Source material: CD4+ T cells from PBMCs. These receptors all stem from a human donor with Susac syndrome.

This chain links TRBV28 with TRBJ1-4; D is uncertain. Trimming pared 2 bases from V and 10 bases from J, leaving 8 bases between. Germline lookup yields CDR1 MDHEN and CDR2 SYDVKM. This CDR3 comprises 12 residues. CDR3 sequence (DNA): TGTGCCAGCAGTTTAAGAGTCGGAAAACTGTTTTTT. It is translated as CASSLRVGKLFF. Combining the CDR3 with reference TRBV28 and TRBJ1-4 gives the whole variable domain DVKVTQSSRYLVKRTGEKVFLECVQDMDHENMFWYRQDPGLGLRLIYFSYDVKMKEKGDIPEGYSVSREKKERFSLILESASTNQTSMYLCASSLRVGKLFFGSGTQLSVL.

This sequence joins TRBV4-2 and TRBJ2-1; possible D gene TRBD2, 5 bases. Per the germline V gene, CDR1 is LGHNA and CDR2 is YNFKEQ. With 1 base removed from V and 8 bases from J, the gap between germline ends came to 12 bases. This CDR3 has 14 amino acids. The CDR3 loop is CASSQGTSSYEQFF. CDR3 bases: TGTGCCAGCAGCCAAGGTACTAGTAGCTATGAGCAGTTCTTC.

The rearrangement uses TRBV7-9 and TRBJ2-3; D is perhaps TRBD1 or TRBD2 (6 bases each). V was trimmed by 5 bases and J by 0 bases, leaving 12 bases between them. Per the germline V gene, CDR1 is SEHNR and CDR2 is FQNEAQ (reference sequence). There are 15 residues in the CDR3. CDR3 protein: CASSLRGTSTDTQYF. The CDR3 nucleotides read TGTGCCAGCAGCCTCCGGGGGACAAGCACAGATACGCAGTATTTT. The whole variable domain, filled in from reference TRBV7-9 and TRBJ2-3, reads DTGVSQNPRHKITKRGQNVTFRCDPISEHNRLYWYRQTLGQGPEFLTYFQNEAQLEKSRLLSDRFSAERPKGSFSTLEIQRTEQGDSAMYLCASSLRGTSTDTQYFGPGTRLTVL.

The chain recombines TRBV20-1 with TRBJ2-7; TRBD1 might be the D (6 bases). V lost 4 bases and J lost 5, with 15 bases in between. The CDR3 covers 13 residues. The germline V gene has CDR1 DFQATT and CDR2 SNEGSKA (reference sequence). The CDR3 loop reads CSATQGLAHEQYF. DNA of the CDR3: TGCAGTGCTACGCAGGGGCTTGCCCACGAGCAGTACTTC.

V is TRBV29-1 and J is TRBJ2-7; 9 positions match TRBD1. This CDR3 has 15 residues. Germline V gives CDR1 SQVTM, CDR2 ANQGSEA. The V gene end was trimmed by 6 bases and the J gene end by 6 bases; junction bases not matched to a gene: 15. The CDR3 is CSVGGWTGAAIEQYF. In DNA form, the CDR3 reads TGCAGCGTGGGCGGGTGGACAGGGGCGGCTATCGAGCAGTACTTC.

The chain links TRBV9 to TRBJ2-1, with a tentative D call TRBD1 (6 bases). Trimming stripped 2 bases from V and 4 bases from J, with 10 bases between. In germline, CDR1 is SGDLS, CDR2 YYNGEE. The CDR3 spans 14 residues. The CDR3 DNA reads TGTGCCAGCAGCGTGGGGACATCGTACAATGAGCAGTTCTTC. This codes for CASSVGTSYNEQFF. Complete variable domain (other parts from reference TRBV9 and TRBJ2-1): DSGVTQTPKHLITATGQRVTLRCSPRSGDLSVYWYQQSLDQGLQFLIQYYNGEERAKGNILERFSAQQFPDLHSELNLSSLELGDSALYFCASSVGTSYNEQFFGPGTRLTVL.

V is TRBV20-1 and J is TRBJ2-5; D possibly uses TRBD1 or TRBD2 (5 bases each). V was clipped by 0 bases and J by 1 base, with 9 bases between them. Germline V lookup: CDR1 DFQATT, CDR2 SNEGSKA (reference sequence). The CDR3 consists of 14 residues. The CDR3 nucleotides read TGCAGTGCTAGAGAGGGGACGGTCCAAGAGACCCAGTACTTC. It specifies CSAREGTVQETQYF.

This chain joins TRBV5-4 and TRBJ2-3, with 9 bases identical to TRBD2. Germline CDR1 SGHNT, CDR2 YYREEE (reference sequence). Germline trimming cut 3 bases from V and 4 bases from J; bases unmatched to any gene: 6. This CDR3 has 15 amino acids. CDR3 coding DNA: TGTGCCAGCAGCTATCGACTAGCGGACTCAGATACGCAGTATTTT. This encodes CASSYRLADSDTQYF.

This clonotype was observed once. The chain is built from TRBV3-1 and TRBJ1-3, with TRBD1 as a possible D gene (6 bases). The germline V gene encodes CDR1 LGHDT and CDR2 YNNKEL (reference sequence). The CDR3 has 14 residues. The V end was cut by 2 bases, the J end by 4 bases, with 9 bases between. CDR3 DNA sequence: TGTGCCAGCAGCCAAACAGGGAACGGAAACACCATATATTTT. Translated, it gives CASSQTGNGNTIYF.

The chain has TRBV20-1 and TRBJ2-3, with TRBD2 identical over 10 bases. The V gene's germline CDR1 is DFQATT and CDR2 SNEGSKA (reference sequence). CDR3 length: 13 residues. Losses at the gene ends were 5 bases for V and 2 bases for J; bases not matched to a gene: 1. This CDR3 is CSAGTSATDTQYF. The CDR3 DNA sequence: TGCAGTGCTGGGACTAGCGCCACAGATACGCAGTATTTT.

The chain has TRBV2 and TRBJ1-6, with 8 bases matching TRBD1. Germline V gene data show CDR1 as SNHLY and CDR2 as FYNNEI. CDR3 length equals 14 residues. Germline trimming cut 8 bases from V and 5 bases from J; bases unmatched to any gene: 5. The CDR3 spells CASRRQGNNSPLHF. The CDR3 DNA is TGTGCCAGCCGTAGACAGGGGAATAATTCACCCCTCCACTTT.

The chain uses TRBV4-1 and TRBJ2-4; TRBD2 matches at 10 bases. Germline loops: CDR1 MGHRA, CDR2 YSYEKL. V shed 3 bases and J 15 bases; nucleotides not matched to a gene: 8. The CDR3 spans 13 residues. The chain's CDR3 is CASSQLAGDQRYF. CDR3 bases: TGCGCCAGCAGCCAGCTAGCGGGGGATCAGAGGTACTTC.

The count of this clonotype is one. The chain employs TRBV5-1 and TRBJ2-7; D is unclear. This CDR3 has 13 residues. The V gene lost 1 base and the J gene lost 5 bases, with 10 bases spanning the gap. Germline V lookup: CDR1 SGHRS, CDR2 YFSETQ. CDR3 sequence: CASSLQHVHEQYF. CDR3 sequence (DNA): TGCGCCAGCAGCTTGCAACATGTTCACGAGCAGTACTTC. The full variable domain, in which reference TRBV5-1 and TRBJ2-7 provide the parts outside the CDR3, is KAGVTQTPRYLIKTRGQQVTLSCSPISGHRSVSWYQQTPGQGLQFLFEYFSETQRNKGNFPGRFSGRQFSNSRSEMNVSTLELGDSALYLCASSLQHVHEQYFGPGTRLTVT.

This sequence joins TRBV12-3 or TRBV12-4 and TRBJ1-5, with a tentative D call TRBD1 (6 bases). The V end lost 5 bases, the J end lost 7 bases, and 12 bases lay between the germline ends. This CDR3 has 13 residues. CDR3 loop: CASSPQGFQPQHF. The CDR3 DNA is TGTGCCAGCAGTCCACAGGGATTCCAGCCCCAGCATTTT.

The chain uses TRBV5-4 and TRBJ1-4, with 7 nucleotides matching TRBD1. The CDR3 is 17 amino acids. V lost 2 bases and J lost 2; bases outside the gene matches: 9. From germline, CDR1 is SGHNT and CDR2 YYREEE (reference sequence). In DNA, the CDR3 is TGTGCCAGCAGCTTCACTAGGGGGCAGGGGACTAATGAAAAACTGTTTTTT. Translated, it gives CASSFTRGQGTNEKLFF.

The sample holds a few counts of this clonotype. The V and J genes are TRBV9 and TRBJ2-7; tentative D call: TRBD2 (5 bases). The CDR3 totals 13 residues. V was clipped by 0 bases and J by 6 bases, with 10 bases between them. CDR1 and CDR2 from the germline V gene are SGDLS and YYNGEE. Here the CDR3 DNA reads TGTGCCAGCAGCGTAGGGCGGGTTTCCGAGCAGTACTTC. This gives the protein CASSVGRVSEQYF.

This chain uses TRBV29-1 with TRBJ1-2; D possibly corresponds to TRBD1 (5 bases). V lost 4 bases to trimming and J lost 1 base, with 13 bases between them. CDR3 length: 14 residues. Germline V gene data show CDR1 as SQVTM and CDR2 as ANQGSEA. The CDR3 region has the DNA TGCAGCGTTGGAGCCGGGACCCTTAACTATGGCTACACCTTC. Its translation is CSVGAGTLNYGYTF.

V usage is TRBV2 and J usage is TRBJ2-3; D is ambiguous. The CDR3 covers 12 residues. V was clipped by 7 bases and J by 0 bases, with 5 bases between them. The germline V gene encodes CDR1 SNHLY and CDR2 FYNNEI. This CDR3 is CASNPSTDTQYF. CDR3 in DNA: TGTGCCAGCAATCCAAGCACAGATACGCAGTATTTT.

This clonotype was seen only once. The genes are TRBV23-1 and TRBJ2-7; D tentatively fits TRBD1 or TRBD2 (5 bases each). TRBV23-1 is treated as an ORF (open reading frame) with a function not yet certain. The CDR3 spans 16 residues. V lost 4 bases and J lost 1, with 17 bases in between. This CDR3 is CASSPFRGSKSYEQYF. The CDR3 region has the DNA TGCGCCAGCAGTCCCTTCCGGGGCTCTAAGTCCTACGAGCAGTACTTC.